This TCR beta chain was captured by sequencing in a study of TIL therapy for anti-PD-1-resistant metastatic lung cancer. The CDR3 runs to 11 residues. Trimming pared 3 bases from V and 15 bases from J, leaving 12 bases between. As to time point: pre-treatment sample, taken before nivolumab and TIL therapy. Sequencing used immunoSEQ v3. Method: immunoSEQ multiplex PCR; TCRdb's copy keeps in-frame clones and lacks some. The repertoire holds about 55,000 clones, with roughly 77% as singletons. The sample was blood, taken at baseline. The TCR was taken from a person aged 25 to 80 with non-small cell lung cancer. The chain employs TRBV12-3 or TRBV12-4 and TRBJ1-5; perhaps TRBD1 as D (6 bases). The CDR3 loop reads CASSFGGLMHF. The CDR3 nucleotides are TGTGCCAGCAGTTTTGGGGGCCTGATGCATTTT.